A single sample gave rise to the 4 T cell receptor beta chains below, sequenced in a study of blood T cell repertoires in COVID-19. Assay: immunoSEQ multiplex PCR; the TCRdb copy retains only in-frame clones and omits some. The table includes about 240,000 clones, about 79% detected once. Source material: peripheral blood. These receptors all come from a woman aged 80 or over with acute or convalescent COVID-19.

As concerns this clone: The junction does not match germline at one end; this may be a read error. This chain uses TRBV7-9 with TRBJ2-2, with TRBD2 as a possible D gene (5 bases). The CDR3 runs to 12 residues. Looked up from germline, CDR1 is SEHNR and CDR2 is FQNEAQ (reference sequence). The CDR3 DNA follows: TGTGCCAGCAGCCTAGCCTCCGGGGAGCTGTTTTTT. It codes for CASSLASGELFF.

The chain joins TRBV5-6 to TRBJ2-7; 7 bases fit TRBD1. V lost 2 bases to trimming and J lost 2 bases; unmatched junction nucleotides: 7. CDR1 SGHDT and CDR2 YYEEEE come from the germline V gene. The CDR3 has 15 amino acids. The CDR3 DNA is TGTGCCAGCAGCTTAGGACAGGACATTGCCTACGAGCAGTACTTC. Translated, it gives CASSLGQDIAYEQYF.

This clone was detected once. The V and J genes are TRBV7-8 and TRBJ2-7; 8 bases align to TRBD1. J lost 5 bases, V lost 5 bases, and 14 bases had no gene match. CDR1 and CDR2 from the germline V gene are SGHVS and FQNEAQ. This CDR3 region has 16 residues. CDR3 loop: CASSLGGRQGRNEQYF. Here the CDR3 DNA reads TGTGCCAGCAGCCTGGGGGGTAGACAGGGGAGGAACGAGCAGTACTTC.

This clone appeared a few times. The chain couples TRBV14 to TRBJ1-5; possibly TRBD1 for D (5 bases). CDR3 length: 20 amino acids. Trimming took off 0 bases at V and 5 bases at J, with 26 bases between the two ends. Per germline, CDR1 SGHDN and CDR2 FVKESK. The CDR3 DNA is TGTGCCAGCAGCCAAGATCCGGCATATTCGGGCAGGGAAGTTGATCAGCCCCAGCATTTT. Its protein product is CASSQDPAYSGREVDQPQHF. Variable domain in full (rest from reference TRBV14 and TRBJ1-5): EAGVTQFPSHSVIEKGQTVTLRCDPISGHDNLYWYRRVMGKEIKFLLHFVKESKQDESGMPNNRFLAERTGGTYSTLKVQPAELEDSGVYFCASSQDPAYSGREVDQPQHFGDGTRLSIL.